This T cell receptor beta chain was recorded in a study of cytomegalovirus exposure and HLA in healthy donors. Whole-study results and caveats: In a later analysis, at a false discovery rate of 0.05, about 17,000 TCR beta sequences matched HLA alleles. Roughly uniform sequencing depth across donors was assumed, possibly incorrectly. Three chains tied to CMV proved CMV antigen-specific in vitro.

Each donor was healthy, and each was a bone marrow donor. This clone occurred a few times. Its antigen is currently unknown. PCR used 60 Vbeta primers and 13 Jbeta primers. Some clones are missing from TCRdb's copy, which holds only in-frame ones; the method was immunoSEQ multiplex PCR. The data show a few hundred thousand clones, 75% to 80% seen once. Sequenced sample: PBMCs. This TCR came from a man between 18 and 35 years old in good health and CMV-seronegative.

For the CDR3, the DNA is TGCGCCAGCAGCGGCGGTCAGGGCTACGCGAACACTGAAGCTTTCTTT. Its protein is CASSGGQGYANTEAFF. The chain has TRBV5-1 and TRBJ1-1; D possibly corresponds to TRBD1 (5 bases). Germline V gene lookup returns CDR1 SGHRS and CDR2 YFSETQ. Trimming cost V 4 bases and J 1 base, with 17 bases left between them. CDR3 length equals 16 residues.